This T cell receptor beta chain was sequenced for a study of cytomegalovirus exposure and HLA in healthy donors. Study background: In an earlier analysis, 117 million unique TCR beta sequences were found from 200 million or so T cells. HLA-typed donors were the source of 83 million or so unique TCRs, which an early data release held.

Broader study findings: Later findings reportedly placed an Asian-associated ancestry cluster below the approximately 670-donor mean for N-insertions. One cluster of highly shared sequence variants probably arose as a sequencing artifact.

The CDR3 consists of 17 residues. V shed 7 bases and J 0 bases; nucleotides not matched to a gene: 13. Germline lookup yields CDR1 SGHRS and CDR2 YFSETQ. Remarks on this clone: Its antigen is unknown.

Vbeta (60) and Jbeta (13) primers were used in the PCR. The assay was immunoSEQ multiplex PCR, and TCRdb's table has in-frame clones only and misses some. In the table there are around 150,000 clones, roughly 79% of which are singletons. The sequencing input was PBMCs. This clonotype originated in a woman aged 45-60 years in good health and CMV-seropositive. The chain employs TRBV5-1 and TRBJ1-3, with 7 bases that match TRBD1. CDR3 nucleotides: TGCGCCAGCTCAACTGGTACAGGGGCCTTCTCTGGAAACACCATATATTTT. This codes for CASSTGTGAFSGNTIYF.